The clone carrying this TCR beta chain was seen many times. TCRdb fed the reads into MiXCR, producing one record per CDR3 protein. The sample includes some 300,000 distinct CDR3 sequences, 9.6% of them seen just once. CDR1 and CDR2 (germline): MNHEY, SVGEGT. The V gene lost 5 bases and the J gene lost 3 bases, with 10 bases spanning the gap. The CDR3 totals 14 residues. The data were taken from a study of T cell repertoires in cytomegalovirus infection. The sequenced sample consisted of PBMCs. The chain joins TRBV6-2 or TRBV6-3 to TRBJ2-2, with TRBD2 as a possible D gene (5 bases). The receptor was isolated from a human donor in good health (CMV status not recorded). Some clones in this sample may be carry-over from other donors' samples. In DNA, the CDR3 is TGTGCCAGCAGTCCCTCGGGGTACACCGGGGAGCTGTTTTTT. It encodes CASSPSGYTGELFF.